This TCR beta chain was obtained from a study of Ad26.COV2.S vaccination and SARS-CoV-2 variants. The data were produced by immunoSEQ multiplex PCR, yet TCRdb's version contains in-frame clones alone and is incomplete. The sample records roughly 100,000 clones, less than 85% being singletons. Study-level points and caveats: Placebo recipients and vaccine recipients were similar in non-spike TCR breadth.

Points on this clone: Its cognate antigen is unknown.

The CDR3 covers 15 residues. The ends lost 7 bases at V and 2 bases at J; junction bases unmatched: 4. Germline V gives CDR1 SNHLY, CDR2 FYNNEI. The sequencing used peripheral blood, collected after recovery from COVID-19. The V and J genes are TRBV2 and TRBJ2-3; 12 bases map to TRBD2. This TCR was recovered from a human donor who had recovered from COVID-19. CDR3 nucleotides: TGTGCCAGCAAGACTAGCGGGGGCCTCACAGATACGCAGTATTTT. The encoded protein is CASKTSGGLTDTQYF.